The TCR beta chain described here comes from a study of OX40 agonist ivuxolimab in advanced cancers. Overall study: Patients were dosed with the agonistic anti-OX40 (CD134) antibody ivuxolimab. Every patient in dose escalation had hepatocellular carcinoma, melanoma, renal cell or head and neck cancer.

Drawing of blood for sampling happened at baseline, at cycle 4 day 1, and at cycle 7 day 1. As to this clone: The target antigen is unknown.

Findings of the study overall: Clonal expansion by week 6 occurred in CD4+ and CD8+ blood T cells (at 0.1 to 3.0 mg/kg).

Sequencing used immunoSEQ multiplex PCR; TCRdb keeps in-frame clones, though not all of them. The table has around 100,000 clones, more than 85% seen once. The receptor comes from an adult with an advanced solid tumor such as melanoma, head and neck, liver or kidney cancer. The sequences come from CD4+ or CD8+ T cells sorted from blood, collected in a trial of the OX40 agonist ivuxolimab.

CDR3 protein: CASSVGQRNTEAFF. The CDR3 nucleotides are TGTGCCAGTAGTGTGGGACAGAGGAACACTGAAGCTTTCTTT. The J gene is TRBJ1-1, the V gene TRBV19, with TRBD1 matching 7 bases. The CDR3 runs to 14 residues. J lost 1 base, V lost 5 bases, and 4 bases had no gene match. Germline values: CDR1 LNHDA, CDR2 SQIVND (reference sequence).